This TCR beta chain derives from a study of control samples from healthy donors and cancer patients. Some clones are missing from TCRdb's copy, which holds only in-frame ones; the method was immunoSEQ multiplex PCR. The sample lists approximately 110,000 clones; around 88% were seen once. V lost 2 bases and J lost 4, with 15 bases in between. The length of the CDR3 is 16 residues. Germline V gene data show CDR1 as LGHDT and CDR2 as YNNKEL (reference sequence). Material: blood. The chain couples TRBV3-1 (or the pseudogene TRBV3-2) to TRBJ1-3, with D maybe TRBD1 (5 bases). The sequence was obtained from a woman in her forties or fifties in good health. The CDR3 loop reads CASSQTRGTRGNTIYF. The CDR3 nucleotides are TGTGCCAGCAGCCAAACGAGGGGAACGAGGGGAAACACCATATATTTT.